The present T cell receptor beta chain was sequenced within a study of regulatory T cells in long-lasting Graves disease. Time point denoted: newly diagnosed GD, antithyroid drugs for less than 3 months. Extracted PBMC RNA gave rise to the TCR library. The CDR3 has 18 residues. The germline V gene has CDR1 MNHNS and CDR2 SASEGT. V lost 2 bases and J 6 bases, leaving 22 bases between the germline ends. This clonotype was seen more than once but under ten times. TCR beta libraries were built with iRepertoire HTBI primers and Arm-PCR of CDR3 regions. One entry per CDR3 protein, called by TCRdb with MiXCR from the multiplex PCR reads. The sample gives over 500,000 distinct CDR3 sequences, about 15% of which show up once; approximately 18% is in the top ten. This sample also appeared in a second study, on T cells in Graves' hyperthyroidism and ophthalmopathy.

The sequenced sample was peripheral blood mononuclear cells (PBMCs), obtained at new diagnosis, from a patient treated with antithyroid drugs. This TCR was recovered from a woman under 40 with Graves disease. The chain uses TRBV6-1 and TRBJ2-2; D remains unclear. In DNA, the CDR3 is TGTGCCAGCAGTGAATGGATACCCCCTGCCGGTGACTCCGGGGAGCTGTTTTTT. This encodes CASSEWIPPAGDSGELFF.